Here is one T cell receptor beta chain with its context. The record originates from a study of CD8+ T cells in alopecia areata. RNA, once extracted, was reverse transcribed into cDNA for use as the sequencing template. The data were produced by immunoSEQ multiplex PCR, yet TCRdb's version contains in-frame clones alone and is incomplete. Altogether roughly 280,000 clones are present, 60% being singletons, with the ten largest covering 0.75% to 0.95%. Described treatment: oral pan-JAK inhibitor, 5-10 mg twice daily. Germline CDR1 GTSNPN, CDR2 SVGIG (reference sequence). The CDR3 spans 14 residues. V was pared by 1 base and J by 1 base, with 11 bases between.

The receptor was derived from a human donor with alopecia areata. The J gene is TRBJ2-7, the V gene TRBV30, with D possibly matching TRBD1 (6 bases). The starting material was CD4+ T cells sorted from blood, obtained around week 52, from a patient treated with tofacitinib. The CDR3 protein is CAWSAGGGSYEQYF. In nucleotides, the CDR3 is TGTGCCTGGAGTGCTGGGGGCGGGTCCTACGAGCAGTACTTC. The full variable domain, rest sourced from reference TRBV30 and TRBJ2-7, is SQTIHQWPATLVQPVGSPLSLECTVEGTSNPNLYWYRQAAGRGLQLLFYSVGIGQISSEVPQNLSASRPQDRQFILSSKKLLLSDSGFYLCAWSAGGGSYEQYFGPGTRLTVT.